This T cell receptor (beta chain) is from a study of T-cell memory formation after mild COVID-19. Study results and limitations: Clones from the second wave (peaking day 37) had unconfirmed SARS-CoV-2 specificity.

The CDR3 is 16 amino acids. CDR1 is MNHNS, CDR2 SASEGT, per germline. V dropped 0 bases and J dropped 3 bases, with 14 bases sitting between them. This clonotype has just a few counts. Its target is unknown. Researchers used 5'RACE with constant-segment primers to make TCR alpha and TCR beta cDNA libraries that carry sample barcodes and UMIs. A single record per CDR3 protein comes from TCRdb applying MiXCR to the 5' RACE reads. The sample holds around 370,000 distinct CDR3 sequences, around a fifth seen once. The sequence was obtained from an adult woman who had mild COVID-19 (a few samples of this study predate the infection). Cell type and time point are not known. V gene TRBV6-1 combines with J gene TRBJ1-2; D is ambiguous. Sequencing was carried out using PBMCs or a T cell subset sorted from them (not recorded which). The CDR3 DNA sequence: TGTGCCAGCAGTGAAGCGCCTACGGGGAAGTACTATGGCTACACCTTC. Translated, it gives CASSEAPTGKYYGYTF.